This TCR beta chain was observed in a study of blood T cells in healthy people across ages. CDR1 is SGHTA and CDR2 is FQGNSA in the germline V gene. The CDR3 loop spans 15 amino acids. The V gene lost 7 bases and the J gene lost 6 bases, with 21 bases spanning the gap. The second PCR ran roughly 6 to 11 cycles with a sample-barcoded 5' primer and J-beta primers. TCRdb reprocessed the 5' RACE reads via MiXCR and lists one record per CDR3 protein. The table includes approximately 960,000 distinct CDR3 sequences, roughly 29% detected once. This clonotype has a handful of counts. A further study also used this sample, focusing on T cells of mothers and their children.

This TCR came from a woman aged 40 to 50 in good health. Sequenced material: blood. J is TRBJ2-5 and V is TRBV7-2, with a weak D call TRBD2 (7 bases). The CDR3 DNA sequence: TGTGCCAGCACCTTCGGTGGCGGGGGCCCAAAGACCCAGTACTTC. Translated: CASTFGGGGPKTQYF.